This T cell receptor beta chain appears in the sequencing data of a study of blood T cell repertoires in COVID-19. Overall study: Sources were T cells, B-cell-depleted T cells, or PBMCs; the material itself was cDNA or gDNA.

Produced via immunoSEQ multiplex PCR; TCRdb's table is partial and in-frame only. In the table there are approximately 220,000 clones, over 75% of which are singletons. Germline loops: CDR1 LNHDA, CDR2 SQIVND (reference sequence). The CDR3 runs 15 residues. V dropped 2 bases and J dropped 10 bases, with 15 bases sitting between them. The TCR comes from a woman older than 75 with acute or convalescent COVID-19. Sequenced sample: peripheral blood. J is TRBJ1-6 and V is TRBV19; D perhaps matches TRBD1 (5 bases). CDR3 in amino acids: CASSITAGLRSPLHF. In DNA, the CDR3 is TGTGCCAGTAGTATAACGGCAGGGTTACGGTCACCCCTCCACTTT. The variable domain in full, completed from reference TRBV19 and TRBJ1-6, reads DGGITQSPKYLFRKEGQNVTLSCEQNLNHDAMYWYRQDPGQGLRLIYYSQIVNDFQKGDIAEGYSVSREKKESFPLTVTSAQKNPTAFYLCASSITAGLRSPLHFGNGTRLTVT.